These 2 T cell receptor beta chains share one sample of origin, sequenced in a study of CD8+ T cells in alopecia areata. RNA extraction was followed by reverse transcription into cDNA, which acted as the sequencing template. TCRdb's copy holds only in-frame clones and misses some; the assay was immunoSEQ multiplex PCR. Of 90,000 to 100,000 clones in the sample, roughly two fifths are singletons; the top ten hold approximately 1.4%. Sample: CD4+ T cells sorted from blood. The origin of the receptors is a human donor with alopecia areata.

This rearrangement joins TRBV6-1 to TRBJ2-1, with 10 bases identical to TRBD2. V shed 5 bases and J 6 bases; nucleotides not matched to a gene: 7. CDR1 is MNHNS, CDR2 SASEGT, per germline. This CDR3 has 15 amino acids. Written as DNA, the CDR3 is TGTGCCAGCAGTCGAATAGCGGGGGGCTCCAATGAGCAGTTCTTC. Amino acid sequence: CASSRIAGGSNEQFF.

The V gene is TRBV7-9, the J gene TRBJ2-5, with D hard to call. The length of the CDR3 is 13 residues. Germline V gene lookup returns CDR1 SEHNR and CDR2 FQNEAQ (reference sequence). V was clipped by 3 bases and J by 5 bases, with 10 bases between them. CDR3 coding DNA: TGTGCCAGCAGCTTTTTCACCGGGGAGACCCAGTACTTC. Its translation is CASSFFTGETQYF.